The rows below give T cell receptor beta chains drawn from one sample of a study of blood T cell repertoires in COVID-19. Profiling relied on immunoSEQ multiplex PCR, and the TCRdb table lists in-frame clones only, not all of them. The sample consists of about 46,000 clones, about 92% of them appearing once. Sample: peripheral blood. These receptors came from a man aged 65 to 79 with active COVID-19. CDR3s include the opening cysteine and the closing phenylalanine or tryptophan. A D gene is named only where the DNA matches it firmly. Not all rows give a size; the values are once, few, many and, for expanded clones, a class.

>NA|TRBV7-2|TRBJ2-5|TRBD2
TGTGCCAGCAGCTTATCCTTGAGGGATAGCGGGAGATCGAAAAAGACCCAGTACTTC
CASSLSLRDSGRSKKTQYF
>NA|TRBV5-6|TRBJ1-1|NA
TGTGCCAGCACGGGGAACACTGAAGCTTTCTTT
CASTGNTEAFF
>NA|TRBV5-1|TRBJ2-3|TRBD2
TGCGCCAGCCGCCTGACTAGCGGGAGCCTCACAGATACGCAGTATTTT
CASRLTSGSLTDTQYF
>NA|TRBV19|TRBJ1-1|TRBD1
TGTGCCAGTAGTACCGACAGGGTTTTCACTGAAGCTTTCTTT
CASSTDRVFTEAFF
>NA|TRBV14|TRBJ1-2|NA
TGTGCCAGCAGCCAATTCAGGGGTGGGAGCTATGGCTACACCTTC
CASSQFRGGSYGYTF
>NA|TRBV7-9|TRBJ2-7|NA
TGTGCCAGCAGCTTTAACGGCTACGAGCAGTACTTC
CASSFNGYEQYF
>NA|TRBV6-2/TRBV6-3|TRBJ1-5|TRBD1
TGTGCCAGCAGCCGCCTACAGGGGGACCAGCCCCAGCATTTT
CASSRLQGDQPQHF
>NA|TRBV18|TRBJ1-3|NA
TGTGCCAGCTCACCAACTACAGGGACTGGAAACACCATATATTTT
CASSPTTGTGNTIYF
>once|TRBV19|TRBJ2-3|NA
TGTGCCAGTAGTATGGGCAGCCCGCGCACAGATACGCAGTATTTT
CASSMGSPRTDTQYF
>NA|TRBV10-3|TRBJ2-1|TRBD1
TGTGCCATCAGGGAGACAGGGGGCGCGGTCAATGAGCAGTTCTTC
CAIRETGGAVNEQFF
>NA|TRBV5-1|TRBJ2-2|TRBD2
TGCGCCAGCAGTCCCGCGGGCGGGGGGGCGGATGCCGGGGAGCTGTTTTTT
CASSPAGGGADAGELFF
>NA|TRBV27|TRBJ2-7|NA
TGTGCCAGCAGTTCATCCGGGGTTGAGCAGTACTTC
CASSSSGVEQYF
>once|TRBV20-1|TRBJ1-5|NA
TGCAGTGCTAGTAAGCGGCAGGTTACCAATCAGCCCCAGCATTTT
CSASKRQVTNQPQHF
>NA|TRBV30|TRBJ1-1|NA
TGTGCCTGGAGGCGGCAGTTGAACACTGAAGCTTTCTTT
CAWRRQLNTEAFF
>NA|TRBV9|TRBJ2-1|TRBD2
TGTGCCAGCAGCGAACTAGCGTACTCCTACAATGAGCAGTTCTTC
CASSELAYSYNEQFF
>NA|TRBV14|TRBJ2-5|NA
TGTGCCAGCAGCCGAGGGACTCACCCAGGGGAGACCCAGTACTTC
CASSRGTHPGETQYF
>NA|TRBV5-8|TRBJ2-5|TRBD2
TGTGCCAGCAGCTTGAGTCCTAGCGGCGGGTGGGAGACCCAGTACTTC
CASSLSPSGGWETQYF
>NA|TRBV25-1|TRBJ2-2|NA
TGTGCCAGCAACCTCGGGACACCTGACGGGGAGCTGTTTTTT
CASNLGTPDGELFF
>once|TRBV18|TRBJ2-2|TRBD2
TGTGCCAGCTCACCAGTCGGGACTAGGGGGGAGCTGTTTTTT
CASSPVGTRGELFF
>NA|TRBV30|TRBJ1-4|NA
TGTGCCTGTTCAGGGACTTTCGCCGAACTGTTTTTT
CACSGTFAELFF
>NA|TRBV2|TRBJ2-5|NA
TGTGCCAGCAGTAGGGCTAGGCGGGGGACCCAGTACTTC
CASSRARRGTQYF
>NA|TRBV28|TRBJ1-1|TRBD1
TGTGCCAGCAGCTACCCTTCCGGACAGGGGGTTGGAACTGAAGCTTTCTTT
CASSYPSGQGVGTEAFF
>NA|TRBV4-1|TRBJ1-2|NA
TGCGCCAGCACCCCGGGGGGAGCCTATGGCTACACCTTC
CASTPGGAYGYTF
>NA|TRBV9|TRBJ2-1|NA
TGTGCCAGCAGCGTAGGCCAGAGTAGCCGTGAGCAGTTCTTC
CASSVGQSSREQFF
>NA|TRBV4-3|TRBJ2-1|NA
TGCGCCAGCAGCCAAGATCGGGACAATGAGCAGTTCTTC
CASSQDRDNEQFF
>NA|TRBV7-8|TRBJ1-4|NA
TGTGCCAGCAGTGGGGACAACTCCGTTGCAACTAATGAAAAACTGTTTTTT
CASSGDNSVATNEKLFF
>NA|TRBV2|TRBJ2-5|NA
TGTGCCAGCAGTCCCGACAGGTTGAACCAAGAGACCCAGTACTTC
CASSPDRLNQETQYF
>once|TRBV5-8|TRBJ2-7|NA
TGTGCCAGCAGCTTGGTCCGGGGTGGAGAGCAGTACTTC
CASSLVRGGEQYF
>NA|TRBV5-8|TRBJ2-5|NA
TGTGCCAGCAGAATGCAGGGTGTCCAAGAGACCCAGTACTTC
CASRMQGVQETQYF
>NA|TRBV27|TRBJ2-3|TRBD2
TGTGCCAGCAGCCGCTCCATACTAGCGGGGGGGGGCACAGATACGCAGTATTTT
CASSRSILAGGGTDTQYF
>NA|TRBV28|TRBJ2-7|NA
TGTGCCAGCAGTCCACACAGGGAGGGGTCCTACGAGCAGTACTTC
CASSPHREGSYEQYF
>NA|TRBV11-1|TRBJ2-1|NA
TGTGCCAGCAGCTTACCCCGGGACTCGAACAATGAGCAGTTCTTC
CASSLPRDSNNEQFF
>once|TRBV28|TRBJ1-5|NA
TGTGCCAGCAGTTTATGGGGGGGTACCAATCAGCCCCAGCATTTT
CASSLWGGTNQPQHF
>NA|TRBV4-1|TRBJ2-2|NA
TGCGCCAGCAGCCCTGGAGGGAGCTTAGTCACCGGGGAGCTGTTTTTT
CASSPGGSLVTGELFF
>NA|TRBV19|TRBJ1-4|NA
TGTGCCAGTAGTACAGCGGGAGTGCTTGAAAAACTGTTTTTT
CASSTAGVLEKLFF
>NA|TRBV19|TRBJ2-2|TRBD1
TGTGCCAGTAGACTGGACAGGGTGGTCGGCACCGGGGAGCTGTTTTTT
CASRLDRVVGTGELFF
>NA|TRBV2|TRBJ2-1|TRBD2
TGTGCCAGCAGCCCACTAGCGGGGGGACATTACAATGAGCAGTTCTTC
CASSPLAGGHYNEQFF